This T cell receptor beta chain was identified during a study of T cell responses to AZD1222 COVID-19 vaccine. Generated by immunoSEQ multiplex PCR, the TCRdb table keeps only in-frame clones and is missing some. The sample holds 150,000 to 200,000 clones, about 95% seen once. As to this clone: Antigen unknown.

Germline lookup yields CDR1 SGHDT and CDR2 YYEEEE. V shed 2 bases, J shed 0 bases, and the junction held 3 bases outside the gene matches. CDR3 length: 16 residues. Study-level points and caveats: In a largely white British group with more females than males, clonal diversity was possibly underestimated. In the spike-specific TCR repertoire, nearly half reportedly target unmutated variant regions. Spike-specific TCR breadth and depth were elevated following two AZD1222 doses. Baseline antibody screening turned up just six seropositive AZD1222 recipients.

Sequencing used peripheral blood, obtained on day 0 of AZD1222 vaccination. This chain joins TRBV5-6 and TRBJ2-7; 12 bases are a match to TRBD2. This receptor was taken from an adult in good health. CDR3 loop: CASSFLAGGPSYEQYF. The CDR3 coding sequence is TGTGCCAGCAGCTTCCTAGCGGGAGGGCCCTCCTACGAGCAGTACTTC.